This T cell receptor beta chain was profiled in a study of T cells expressing NK-cell markers (dated by TCRdb to about 2020). General notes on the study: TCR beta-chain repertoires were profiled in sorted CD3+CD56+NKG2C+, CD3+CD56+NKG2C- and CD3+CD56-NKG2C+ T-cell subsets from about 8 donors. Among the eight sequenced donors, seven were HCMV-seropositive and one was HCMV-seronegative. The eight sequenced donors were randomly selected healthy volunteers, three men and five women. The libraries were sequenced on Illumina HiSeq 2000/2500, MiSeq or NextSeq, producing 2 x 150 bp reads. The paper as a whole reports these results and caveats: It remained unclear whether the expanded NKG2C-expressing T cell clones were specific for HCMV antigens. Those dominant clonotypes were again the most abundant among CD3+CD56-NKG2C+ cells in a handful of donors, at roughly 25-65%. In six donors, the dominant CD3+CD56+NKG2C+ clonotypes ranked among the top 10 CD8+ clonotypes, making up roughly 1.0-7.0% of CD8+ T cells.

To determine HCMV serostatus, a commercial ELISA kit was used to detect HCMV-specific IgG in serum. Peripheral blood mononuclear cells were isolated from blood by Ficoll density gradient centrifugation. From the germline V gene, CDR1 is SGDLS and CDR2 is YYNGEE. From the cysteine through the phenylalanine, the CDR3 covers 15 amino acids. The entry carries no DNA sequence. Sequencing was performed on an Illumina HiSeq 2000. TCR beta cDNA libraries were prepared using 5'RACE template switching, which introduced a universal primer site and unique molecular identifiers. Priming for cDNA synthesis came from the TCR beta constant segment, and two successive PCR amplification steps followed. Per the authors' processing: Reads were demultiplexed and grouped by UMI with MIGEC, and clonotypes were assembled and quantified with MiTCR. To remove erroneous sequences, TCR cDNA sequences were retained only when supported by two or more reads. The tcR package was used for downstream repertoire analysis, and clonotypes were matched between fractions using CDR3 nucleotide sequence together with V segment. Antigen specificity was annotated against VDJdb with VDJmatch, allowing one amino acid substitution in CDR3. TCRdb reprocessed the sequencing reads and holds a single record per CDR3 protein sequence, with no DNA. None of the V and J calls come from the authors' own analysis; TCRdb made them. The sample table on file contains 300,000 to 450,000 distinct CDR3 sequences. Roughly 5.5% of the sample belongs to the ten largest clones.

Of note for this clonotype: Its antigen remains undetermined.

In this chain, TRBV9 is recombined with TRBJ2-3; the TCRdb call, TRBD1, lacks DNA for checking. The source of this sequence is a man aged 18 to 69 in good health. The specimen was blood T cells: a sorted CD56 or NKG2C T cell subset, CD4+ or CD8+ T cells, or bulk PBMC T cells (not recorded which). The CDR3 region reads CASSDQGDLTDTQYF.